A single sample gave rise to the 20 T cell receptor beta chains below, sequenced in a study of siplizumab effects on memory and regulatory T cells. Libraries were prepared by immunoSEQ multiplex PCR; TCRdb keeps only in-frame clonotypes and omits some of them. The sample carries tens of thousands of clones, over 85% recorded once. Sample: CD8+ T cells sorted from blood. These receptors were obtained from a human donor in good health.

This rearrangement joins TRBV27 to TRBJ1-5; D not resolved. The CDR3 has 13 amino acids. Per germline, CDR1 MNHEY and CDR2 SMNVEV (reference sequence). V was pared by 2 bases and J by 6 bases, with 8 bases between. The CDR3 nucleotides read TGTGCCAGCAGTTTAGAGGGTGGTCAGCCCCAGCATTTT. This gives the protein CASSLEGGQPQHF.

In DNA form, the CDR3 reads TGCGCCAGCAGCCTCGGACAGGGTCAGCCCCAGCATTTT. Translation gives CASSLGQGQPQHF. The rearrangement uses TRBV4-3 and TRBJ1-5, with TRBD1 matching 8 bases. The junction had 2 bases not matched to a gene; V was cut back by 4 bases and J by 6 bases. The length of the CDR3 is 13 residues. Germline CDR1 LGHNA, CDR2 YSLEER.

The chain couples TRBV7-8 to TRBJ1-1, with D maybe TRBD1 (5 bases). The germline CDR1 and CDR2 sequences are SGHVS and FQNEAQ. This CDR3 region has 15 residues. V shed 3 bases and J shed 4 bases, with 15 bases lying between them. Here the CDR3 DNA reads TGTGCCAGCAGCTTTTCCGACAGATTGGGCACTGAAGCTTTCTTT. This encodes CASSFSDRLGTEAFF.

The chain uses TRBV11-2 and TRBJ2-1; 9 bases agree with TRBD2. CDR3 length equals 16 residues. V trimming: 2 bases; J trimming: 2 bases; junction bases outside the gene matches: 4. Germline values: CDR1 SGHAT, CDR2 FQNNGV. The CDR3 region is CASSLFAGGAYNEQFF. CDR3 DNA: TGTGCCAGCAGCTTATTTGCGGGAGGGGCCTACAATGAGCAGTTCTTC.

The rearrangement links TRBV4-2 to TRBJ2-3; D might be TRBD1 (6 bases). Per the germline V gene, CDR1 is LGHNA and CDR2 is YNFKEQ. Trimming shortened V by 1 base and J by 4 bases, and 15 bases separated the two germline ends. CDR3 length equals 16 residues. The chain's CDR3 is CASSQGGHGASDTQYF. The DNA for the CDR3 is TGTGCCAGCAGCCAAGGGGGACACGGGGCTTCAGATACGCAGTATTTT.

The chain is built from TRBV7-9 and TRBJ2-3, with 8 bases that match TRBD1. V lost 5 bases, J lost 4 bases, and 11 bases stayed unmatched. The CDR3 contains 16 residues. Germline-derived CDR1 and CDR2 are SEHNR and FQNEAQ (reference sequence). The CDR3 DNA sequence: TGTGCCAGCAGCGCAGTGGGACAGGTCCTCCCAGATACGCAGTATTTT. Its translation is CASSAVGQVLPDTQYF.

The chain joins TRBV9 to TRBJ2-3; possibly TRBD2 for D (7 bases). Trimming removed 7 bases at V and 7 bases at J, with 13 bases between. Germline V gene data show CDR1 as SGDLS and CDR2 as YYNGEE. There are 12 residues in the CDR3. The CDR3 loop reads CASGGAMNTQYF. The DNA of the CDR3 is TGTGCCAGCGGGGGGGCCATGAATACGCAGTATTTT.

The genes are TRBV6-5 and TRBJ2-3, with 9 bases that match TRBD2. Germline CDR1 and CDR2: MNHEY and SVGAGI. V lost 6 bases to trimming and J lost 5 bases; unmatched junction nucleotides: 6. The length of the CDR3 is 14 residues. The CDR3 protein is CASRGGGAQDTQYF. CDR3 coding DNA: TGTGCCAGCAGGGGCGGGGGGGCCCAAGATACGCAGTATTTT.

The chain combines TRBV6-1 with TRBJ2-1; the D is unclear. Germline V lookup: CDR1 MNHNS, CDR2 SASEGT. The CDR3 totals 12 residues. V was pared by 9 bases and J by 5 bases, with 11 bases between. CDR3 in DNA: TGTGCCAGTTTATACTTGCACAATGAGCAGTTCTTC. This codes for CASLYLHNEQFF.

The chain combines TRBV9 with TRBJ2-7; D is possibly TRBD1 (6 bases). The length of the CDR3 is 15 residues. Germline assignment: CDR1 SGDLS and CDR2 YYNGEE. V lost 0 bases to trimming and J lost 5 bases, with 15 bases between them. This CDR3 reads CASSVGAGGADEQYF. The CDR3 coding sequence is TGTGCCAGCAGCGTAGGGGCTGGGGGCGCGGACGAGCAGTACTTC.

This clone appeared once. The CDR3 nucleotides read TGTGCCAGCAGTTTTTTTGCCGGGACGGAGACCTACGAGCAGTACTTC. Its protein is CASSFFAGTETYEQYF. The rearrangement joins TRBV27 to TRBJ2-7; D assignment may be TRBD1 or TRBD2 (5 bases each). Per the germline V gene, CDR1 is MNHEY and CDR2 is SMNVEV (reference sequence). Trimming stripped 3 bases from V and 2 bases from J, with 17 bases between. The CDR3 extends over 16 amino acids.

The rearrangement uses TRBV7-3 and TRBJ1-1; unclear D gene. The CDR3 is 12 amino acids. CDR1 is SGHTA and CDR2 is FQGTGA in the germline V gene. Deletions cut 2 bases from V and 5 bases from J, with 6 bases between. CDR3 nucleotides: TGTGCCAGCAGCTTAGATGGGACTGAAGCTTTCTTT. Amino acid sequence: CASSLDGTEAFF. The full variable domain, its missing parts supplied by reference TRBV7-3 and TRBJ1-1, is GAGVSQTPSNKVTEKGKYVELRCDPISGHTALYWYRQSLGQGPEFLIYFQGTGAADDSGLPNDRFFAVRPEGSVSTLKIQRTERGDSAVYLCASSLDGTEAFFGQGTRLTVV.

CDR3 nucleotides: TGTGCCAGCAGGATTGCGGACAGTATGAACACTGAAGCTTTCTTT. Its protein is CASRIADSMNTEAFF. The V gene is TRBV27, the J gene TRBJ1-1, with D possibly TRBD1 on 6 matching bases. This CDR3 region has 15 residues. V was clipped by 6 bases and J by 0 bases, with 14 bases between them. Germline V gene data show CDR1 as MNHEY and CDR2 as SMNVEV (reference sequence).

V gene TRBV5-1 combines with J gene TRBJ2-5; D possibly corresponds to TRBD2 (6 bases). TRBJ2-7 explains the end of the DNA better; the J call may be wrong. The germline gives CDR1 SGHRS, CDR2 YFSETQ. This CDR3 spans 14 amino acids. CDR3 bases: TGCGCCAGCAGCTTGGCCAGACTAGACTACGAGCAGTACTTC. Residues: CASSLARLDYEQYF.

V usage is TRBV6-1 and J usage is TRBJ2-7; 9 bases agree with TRBD1. The trim removed 0 bases at V and 3 bases at J, leaving 9 bases unmatched. The CDR3 length is 17 residues. The V gene's germline CDR1 is MNHNS and CDR2 SASEGT. The CDR3 protein is CASSEALLGTGHYEQYF. DNA for the CDR3: TGTGCCAGCAGTGAAGCGCTTCTTGGGACAGGGCACTACGAGCAGTACTTC.

The chain carries TRBV4-1 and TRBJ2-1, with 7 nucleotides matching TRBD1. Germline loops: CDR1 MGHRA, CDR2 YSYEKL. This CDR3 has 15 amino acids. V shed 1 base, J shed 4 bases, and the junction held 4 bases outside the gene matches. The CDR3 DNA reads as TGCGCCAGCAGCCAAGCTCCGGGACAGTACAATGAGCAGTTCTTC. Encoded protein: CASSQAPGQYNEQFF.

J is TRBJ2-7 and V is TRBV2; 12 bases are a match to TRBD2. CDR3 size: 16 residues. Germline assignment: CDR1 SNHLY and CDR2 FYNNEI. After removal of 5 bases from V and 0 bases from J, the junction contained 5 bases not matched to a gene. CDR3 residues: CASSSLAGGPSYEQYF. DNA of the CDR3: TGTGCCAGCAGTTCTCTAGCGGGAGGGCCCTCCTACGAGCAGTACTTC.

The chain joins TRBV6-1 to TRBJ2-3; D is perhaps TRBD2 (5 bases). Germline CDR1 MNHNS, CDR2 SASEGT. V dropped 4 bases and J dropped 0 bases, with 11 bases sitting between them. The CDR3 spans 15 residues. CDR3 region: CASSAWTFSTDTQYF. CDR3 coding DNA: TGTGCCAGCAGTGCCTGGACTTTCAGCACAGATACGCAGTATTTT.

The chain recombines TRBV6-1 with TRBJ1-4, with 8 bases fitting TRBD1. Germline CDR1 is MNHNS and CDR2 is SASEGT. V lost 9 bases to trimming and J lost 3 bases; unmatched junction nucleotides: 6. The CDR3 spans 14 residues. The CDR3 is CARPDRGPNEKLFF. CDR3 nucleotides: TGTGCCAGACCAGACAGGGGACCTAATGAAAAACTGTTTTTT.

The chain recombines TRBV5-6 with TRBJ2-3; TRBD2 is a possible D gene (6 bases). Trimming pared 4 bases from V and 2 bases from J, leaving 11 bases between. Per germline, CDR1 SGHDT and CDR2 YYEEEE. The CDR3 consists of 14 residues. CDR3 amino acids: CASSGEDYTDTQYF. CDR3 nucleotide sequence: TGTGCCAGCAGCGGGGAGGACTACACAGATACGCAGTATTTT.